This paragraph reports one T cell receptor (beta chain). Its cognate antigen is unknown. As TCR cDNA was made by 5'RACE template switching, a universal primer site and UMIs were added. TCRdb re-called the 5' RACE reads with MiXCR, one entry per CDR3 protein. The data hold 450,000 to 650,000 distinct CDR3 sequences, with about 13% observed a single time. The source of the sample is a study of T cells after yellow fever vaccination. Looking at the study overall: Preparing low-cell-number fractions relied on SMART-Seq v4 Ultra Low Input.

General study findings and limits: Most primary-vaccination clones recurred post-booster (under 98% CD4, over 70% CD8). The secondary T-cell response peaked on day 5, not day 15, but was weaker.

The CDR3 covers 10 residues. V dropped 8 bases and J dropped 11 bases, with 12 bases sitting between them. The sequence derives from a man younger than 45 who received the YFV17D yellow fever vaccine. The chain employs TRBV12-3 or TRBV12-4 and TRBJ1-1; D is uncertain. The sample here was PBMCs, taken on the day of the yellow fever booster vaccination. The chain's CDR3 is CASGPQGAFF. The CDR3 DNA is TGTGCCAGCGGACCACAAGGCGCTTTCTTT.